This is a list of T cell receptor beta chains from one sample in a study of OX40 agonist ivuxolimab in advanced cancers. TCRdb's copy holds only in-frame clones and misses some; the assay was immunoSEQ multiplex PCR. This table has roughly 86,000 clones, 92% appearing once. Sequences were derived from CD4+ or CD8+ T cells sorted from blood, sampled in a trial of the OX40 agonist ivuxolimab. These receptor sequences come from an adult with an advanced solid tumor such as melanoma, head and neck, liver or kidney cancer. The CDR3 runs from the conserved cysteine through the conserved F or W. A D gene is named only where the DNA matches it firmly. Size is stated for part of the rows, as once, few or many counts, or as a class when the clone is expanded.

J,size,D,V,DNA,CDR3
TRBJ2-2,.,.,TRBV29-1,TGCAGCGTTGTCCAAGGAGGCAAAACCGGGGAGCTGTTTTTT,CSVVQGGKTGELFF
TRBJ2-4,.,.,TRBV6-1,TGTGCCAGCAGTGAACGACTAGGCGGTGTGGGCATTCAGTACTTC,CASSERLGGVGIQYF
TRBJ2-2,.,TRBD2,TRBV7-9,TGTGCCAGCAGCCCCCGGGGCGCGGGGGGGCCTACCGGGGAGCTGTTTTTT,CASSPRGAGGPTGELFF
TRBJ2-1,.,.,TRBV14,TGTGCCAGCAGCCACCGATTAAGGGGTAATGAGCAGTTCTTC,CASSHRLRGNEQFF
TRBJ1-1,.,.,TRBV9,TGTGCCAGCAGCGTAGATGGGAACACTGAAGCTTTCTTT,CASSVDGNTEAFF
TRBJ1-1,once,.,TRBV6-6,TGTGCCAGCAGTTTCACGACAGGGAACACTGAAGCTTTCTTT,CASSFTTGNTEAFF
TRBJ2-7,few,.,TRBV19,TGTGCCAGTAGAGAGGGGCAGGGGCACTCCTACGAGCAGTACTTC,CASREGQGHSYEQYF
TRBJ1-2,.,TRBD1,TRBV10-3,TGTGCCATCAGTGACCGACGGACAGGGAGTTATGGCTACACCTTC,CAISDRRTGSYGYTF
TRBJ2-2,.,TRBD1,TRBV14,TGTGCCAGCAGCCCCCTGACAGGGGGCGGGCCTGCGAACACCGGGGAGCTGTTTTTT,CASSPLTGGGPANTGELFF
TRBJ1-1,once,.,TRBV29-1,TGCAGCGTTGAAGGGGCAGCTCGGGGAACTGAAGCTTTCTTT,CSVEGAARGTEAFF
TRBJ1-1,.,.,TRBV5-6,TGTGCCAGCAGCGTAAGATTGAACACTGAAGCTTTCTTT,CASSVRLNTEAFF
TRBJ2-3,.,TRBD2,TRBV7-2,TGTGCCAGCAGATTTCTAGCGGGGGGGCAGTCGACAGATACGCAGTATTTT,CASRFLAGGQSTDTQYF
TRBJ1-5,.,.,TRBV18,TGTGCCAGCTCCCCTAGTCGGGGTACTAGGGCCCAGCATTTT,CASSPSRGTRAQHF
TRBJ2-7,.,TRBD2,TRBV5-6,TGTGCCAGCAGCAGAGGACTAGCGGAGGGATACGAGCAGTACTTC,CASSRGLAEGYEQYF
TRBJ2-5,.,TRBD2,TRBV5-1,TGCGCCAGCCAGTCGCTAGCGGGATGGGGAGAGACCCAGTACTTC,CASQSLAGWGETQYF
TRBJ1-1,.,.,TRBV5-1,TGCGCCAGCAGCTTGGAACTGACGAACACTGAAGCTTTCTTT,CASSLELTNTEAFF
TRBJ1-1,.,TRBD1,TRBV6-5,TGTGCCAGCAGACCAGGGGGCGTGAACACTGAAGCTTTCTTT,CASRPGGVNTEAFF
TRBJ1-6,.,TRBD1,TRBV5-1,TGCGCCAGCAGCTTGACAGGGGTGGATTCACCCCTCCACTTT,CASSLTGVDSPLHF
TRBJ2-5,.,.,TRBV19,TGTGCCAGTAGTATGGGGGCCGGGACCCAGTACTTC,CASSMGAGTQYF
TRBJ2-3,.,.,TRBV6-5,TGTGCCAGCAGACGGGAGCACACAGATACGCAGTATTTT,CASRREHTDTQYF
TRBJ1-5,.,.,TRBV2,TGTGCCAGCAGTTATAGCAATCAGCCCCAGCATTTT,CASSYSNQPQHF
TRBJ2-3,.,.,TRBV9,TGTGCCAGCAGCGTAGAGAAAGATACGCAGTATTTT,CASSVEKDTQYF
TRBJ2-5,.,.,TRBV7-2,TGTGCCAGCAGCCCGCGCGCGGGATGGGGGGAGACCCAGTACTTC,CASSPRAGWGETQYF
TRBJ2-2,.,TRBD1,TRBV6-6,TGTGCCAGCAGTTGCTCGAGACAGGGGATCGGGGAGCTGTTTTTT,CASSCSRQGIGELFF
TRBJ2-7,.,.,TRBV4-2,TGTGCCAGCAGCCAAGATAGAGCTGCGGGGATGGGAATCTACGAGCAGTACTTC,CASSQDRAAGMGIYEQYF
TRBJ1-1,.,.,TRBV11-3,TGTGCCAGCAGCTTATCAGGGGCAAACACTGAAGCTTTCTTT,CASSLSGANTEAFF
TRBJ2-7,.,.,TRBV7-2,TGTGCCACATCCGGTACAGGGTTCAAGCAGTACTTC,CATSGTGFKQYF
TRBJ2-7,.,.,TRBV6-5,TGTGCCAGCAGTTACCAAATAGCGGTCGCCTACGAGCAGTACTTC,CASSYQIAVAYEQYF
TRBJ2-5,.,.,TRBV5-1,TGCGCCAGCAGCTTGGAACCTTCGGGGACCCAGTACTTC,CASSLEPSGTQYF
TRBJ1-1,.,TRBD1,TRBV10-3,TGTGCCATCAGTCAGACAGGGAGGAACACTGAAGCTTTCTTT,CAISQTGRNTEAFF
TRBJ2-7,.,TRBD2,TRBV6-6,TGTGCCAGCAGTTACTCGACTAGCGGACTTTACGAGCAGTACTTC,CASSYSTSGLYEQYF
TRBJ1-1,.,.,TRBV5-1,TGCGCCAGCAGCTTGGATTTTGGGGGGTTGATGGCTTTCTTT,CASSLDFGGLMAFF
TRBJ1-2,.,TRBD1,TRBV2,TGTGCCAGTTCTGAGGGGGCTGGCTACACCTTC,CASSEGAGYTF
TRBJ1-1,.,.,TRBV28,TGTGCCAGCCCCCCTCCGGGAGGTGGGTTGGACACTGAAGCTTTCTTT,CASPPPGGGLDTEAFF
TRBJ2-2,.,.,TRBV5-1,TGCGCCAGCAGCTTGGCCGATAGGGCTTACACCGGGGAGCTGTTTTTT,CASSLADRAYTGELFF
TRBJ2-3,.,.,TRBV19,TGTGCCAGTACCAATACAGGTAGAAGAGGCACAGATACGCAGTATTTT,CASTNTGRRGTDTQYF
TRBJ2-2,.,TRBD1,TRBV2,TGTGCCAGCACTAGCTCCGGGACAGGGGGAGCCGGGGAGCTGTTTTTT,CASTSSGTGGAGELFF
TRBJ2-3,.,TRBD2,TRBV28,TGTGCCAGCAGTTCCCCCGGGACTAGCGGTCGCACAGATACGCAGTATTTT,CASSSPGTSGRTDTQYF
TRBJ1-2,.,TRBD1,TRBV5-8,TGTGCCAGCAGCCCGCTCGACAGGGGGCAAGTCCGACGGTATGGCTACACCTTC,CASSPLDRGQVRRYGYTF
TRBJ1-2,.,.,TRBV18,TGTGCCAGCTCACCCGCGGACGGATCTTATGGCTACACCTTC,CASSPADGSYGYTF
TRBJ1-1,.,.,TRBV7-9,TGTGCCAGCAGCGCAGGCCGGGCGAACACTGAAGCTTTCTTT,CASSAGRANTEAFF
TRBJ1-1,.,.,TRBV29-1,TGCAGCTTTTCCTATGGGACACACACTGAAGCTTTCTTT,CSFSYGTHTEAFF
TRBJ2-1,.,TRBD2,TRBV5-8,TGTGCCAGCAGCCCAACCGGGACTAGCGGGGGCTACAATGAGCAGTTCTTC,CASSPTGTSGGYNEQFF
TRBJ2-7,.,.,TRBV6-1,TGTGCCAGCAGTGCCATGACAGGACTACCCTCCTACGAGCAGTACTTC,CASSAMTGLPSYEQYF
TRBJ1-1,.,.,TRBV28,TGTGCCAGCAGCATCAGGGACGGGGGCACTGAAGCTTTCTTT,CASSIRDGGTEAFF
TRBJ2-5,.,TRBD2,TRBV29-1,TGCAGCGTTGAAGGACTAGCGAGGGAGACCCAGTACTTC,CSVEGLARETQYF
TRBJ1-2,.,.,TRBV5-4,TGTGCCAGCAGCTCCCGGGCTGACGCGCAATATGGCTACACCTTC,CASSSRADAQYGYTF
TRBJ2-6,.,.,TRBV25-1,TGTGCCAGCAGTGAACGAGGGGCCAACGTCCTGACTTTC,CASSERGANVLTF
TRBJ2-3,.,.,TRBV6-1,TGTGCCAGCAGTGAAGAAGAATGGGGAGATACGCAGTATTTT,CASSEEEWGDTQYF
TRBJ1-2,.,.,TRBV5-1,TGCGCCAGCAGCTTGGGGACAGATTGGGGCTACACCTTC,CASSLGTDWGYTF
TRBJ1-1,.,.,TRBV7-2,TGTGCCAGCAGCTTAGATTCTTCAGGGCAAGCTTTCTTT,CASSLDSSGQAFF
TRBJ2-2,.,.,TRBV14,TGTGCCAGCAGTCCCCTTGGTGAGCCCACCGGGGAGCTGTTTTTT,CASSPLGEPTGELFF
TRBJ2-5,.,TRBD2,TRBV5-6,TGTGCCAGCAGCTACCGGACTAGCGGGAGTTTGAGGACGTCGGAGACCCAGTACTTC,CASSYRTSGSLRTSETQYF